The source of this T cell receptor beta chain is a study of T-cell memory formation after mild COVID-19. The V segment lost 4 bases and the J segment 4 bases; nucleotides outside the gene matches: 10. The CDR3 covers 16 residues. Per germline, CDR1 MNHEY and CDR2 SVGAGI. In TCRdb, the 5' RACE reads were re-called with MiXCR into one record per CDR3 protein. The sample has about 400,000 distinct CDR3 sequences, approximately 18% seen once. The TCR sequence derives from a man between 18 and 35 years old who had mild COVID-19 (a few samples of this study predate the infection). Cell type and time point are not known. This chain connects TRBV6-5 to TRBJ2-5; TRBD2 matches at 9 bases. The sample taken for sequencing was PBMCs or a T cell subset sorted from them (not recorded which). The CDR3 here is CASSLAGELPTETQYF. DNA of the CDR3: TGTGCCAGCAGTTTAGCGGGGGAGCTCCCCACAGAGACCCAGTACTTC.